One sample yielded the 13 T cell receptor beta chains listed below, sequenced in a study of beta chain features in type 1 diabetes. As every portion of the isolated RNA was reverse transcribed, the sequencing read expressed TCRB transcripts. This table comes from immunoSEQ multiplex PCR, and its TCRdb copy is limited to in-frame clones, with some not included. The sample holds under 250,000 clones; 25% to 30% are singletons and the top ten take roughly 4%. Sample: central memory CD4+ T cells from blood. The receptors here all came from a man aged 30-40 years in good health.

J is TRBJ2-5 and V is TRBV7-8, with D possibly being TRBD2 (6 bases). V shed 1 base and J shed 2 bases, with 14 bases lying between them. Germline CDR1 is SGHVS and CDR2 is FQNEAQ. This CDR3 contains 16 residues. Here the CDR3 reads CASSLGPGAIQETQYF. Written as DNA, the CDR3 is TGTGCCAGCAGCTTAGGCCCGGGAGCGATTCAAGAGACCCAGTACTTC.

The V gene is TRBV20-1, the J gene TRBJ2-7, with unresolved D. Per germline, CDR1 DFQATT and CDR2 SNEGSKA (reference sequence). Trimming stripped 3 bases from V and 5 bases from J, with 5 bases between. The CDR3 sequence is 10 residues long. The CDR3 bases are TGCAGTGCTAGTTTAGACGAGCAGTACTTC. The encoded protein is CSASLDEQYF.

This clone was detected many times. Other DNA sequences in the same sample also yield this CDR3. The CDR3 DNA reads as TGTGCCAGCAGCTTAGCGGGGGGCCGCACAGATACGCAGTATTTT. It encodes CASSLAGGRTDTQYF. This chain uses TRBV7-2 with TRBJ2-3; either TRBD1 or TRBD2 may supply D (6 bases each). The CDR3 runs 15 residues. Trimming removed 0 bases at V and 1 base at J, with 8 bases between. Germline V CDR1 and CDR2: SGHTA, FQGNSA.

V and J are TRBV19 and TRBJ2-1, with D perhaps matching TRBD1 or TRBD2 (5 bases each). Per germline, CDR1 LNHDA and CDR2 SQIVND (reference sequence). Trimming cost V 5 bases and J 5 bases, with 16 bases left between them. CDR3 length: 15 residues. This chain's CDR3 is CASSPSPGTHNEQFF. The CDR3 DNA is TGTGCCAGTAGTCCGTCGCCGGGGACCCACAATGAGCAGTTCTTC.

This clone was counted once. This chain uses TRBV7-9 with TRBJ1-6; 10 nucleotides match TRBD1. Trimming removed 6 bases from V and 3 bases from J; junction bases left unmatched: 8. In germline, CDR1 is SEHNR, CDR2 FQNEAQ (reference sequence). The CDR3 extends over 17 amino acids. As DNA, the CDR3 is TGTGCCAGCAGTCCCCGGGACAGGGGTAACTATAATTCACCCCTCCACTTT. Protein product: CASSPRDRGNYNSPLHF.

This clone came up many times. The chain has TRBV23-1 and TRBJ1-6; unclear D gene. TRBV23-1 is flagged as an ORF with uncertain function. V was pared by 4 bases and J by 13 bases, with 11 bases between. CDR3 length: 12 residues. This CDR3 is CASSLAGLPLHF. Written as DNA, the CDR3 is TGCGCCAGCAGTCTGGCAGGCCTCCCCCTCCACTTT.

This clone was detected only a few times. The rearrangement links TRBV4-2 to TRBJ2-7, with a weak D call TRBD2 (6 bases). This CDR3 contains 15 residues. Germline V gene sequence: CDR1 LGHNA, CDR2 YNFKEQ. Between the trimmed V and J ends, which lost 3 bases and 0 bases, there was a span of 12 bases. In DNA form, the CDR3 reads TGTGCCAGCAGCCAGAGCGGGCCAGACTCCTACGAGCAGTACTTC. It yields the protein CASSQSGPDSYEQYF.

This chain joins TRBV30 and TRBJ2-1, with no clear D. This CDR3 contains 16 residues. Trimming removed 1 base at V and 2 bases at J, with 15 bases between. Germline V gene lookup returns CDR1 GTSNPN and CDR2 SVGIG (reference sequence). CDR3 sequence: CAWSGSPGRAYNEQFF. The CDR3 coding sequence is TGTGCCTGGAGTGGGTCCCCAGGCCGAGCCTACAATGAGCAGTTCTTC.

In this sample, this clone turned up a few times. This chain connects TRBV30 to TRBJ1-5; D ambiguous. This CDR3 is 14 amino acids long. The germline V gene has CDR1 GTSNPN and CDR2 SVGIG (reference sequence). The CDR3 bases are TGTGCACTGGGAAACAGAGCCTTAGGTCAGCCCCAGCATTTT. Translating gives CALGNRALGQPQHF.

With respect to this clone: Other nucleotide sequences in the sample specify the same CDR3. The chain carries TRBV7-2 and TRBJ2-1, with 10 bases identical to TRBD2. J was trimmed by 4 bases and V by 2 bases; bases with no gene match: 5. The CDR3 spans 16 residues. Germline V CDR1 and CDR2: SGHTA, FQGNSA. The chain's CDR3 is CASSLRLAGVYNEQFF. CDR3 nucleotide sequence: TGTGCCAGCAGCTTACGGCTAGCGGGGGTATACAATGAGCAGTTCTTC.

In its sample, this clone was seen a few times. V usage is TRBV29-1 and J usage is TRBJ2-4; either TRBD1 or TRBD2 may fit D (7 bases each). The ends were cut back, 5 bases at V and 8 bases at J, with 19 bases in the middle. Per the germline V gene, CDR1 is SQVTM and CDR2 is ANQGSEA. The CDR3 has 14 residues. CDR3 DNA sequence: TGCAGCGTTCGCCGGGAACCAGGGGGGGACATTCAGTACTTC. Amino acid sequence: CSVRREPGGDIQYF.

This clone was recorded a few times. The rearrangement uses TRBV7-7 and TRBJ2-1, with D hard to call. V lost 5 bases and J 7 bases, leaving 12 bases between the germline ends. This CDR3 has 13 amino acids. Per the germline V gene, CDR1 is SSHAT and CDR2 is FNYEAQ (reference sequence). In DNA, the CDR3 is TGTGCCAGCAGCCGCGGCTCGAGTAATGAGCAGTTCTTC. Translated, it gives CASSRGSSNEQFF.

This sequence joins TRBV27 and TRBJ2-1, with 12 bases matching TRBD2. Germline CDR1 reads MNHEY; CDR2 reads SMNVEV (reference sequence). After removal of 5 bases from V and 4 bases from J, the junction contained 6 bases not matched to a gene. This CDR3 region has 16 residues. The CDR3, as DNA: TGTGCCAGCAGTCCGATCGGACTAGCGGGGTACAATGAGCAGTTCTTC. It yields the protein CASSPIGLAGYNEQFF.